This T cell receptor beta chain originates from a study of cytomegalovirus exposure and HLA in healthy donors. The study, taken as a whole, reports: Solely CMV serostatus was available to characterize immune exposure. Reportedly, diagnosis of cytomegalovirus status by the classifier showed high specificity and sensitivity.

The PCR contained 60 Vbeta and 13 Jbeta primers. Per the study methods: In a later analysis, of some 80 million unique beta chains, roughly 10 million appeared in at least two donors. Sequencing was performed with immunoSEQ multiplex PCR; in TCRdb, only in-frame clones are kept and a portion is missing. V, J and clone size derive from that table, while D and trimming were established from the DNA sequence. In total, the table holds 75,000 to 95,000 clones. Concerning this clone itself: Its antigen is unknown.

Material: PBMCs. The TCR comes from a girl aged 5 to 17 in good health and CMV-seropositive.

The CDR3 protein is CASSLGIGVDSYNSPLHF. In DNA, the CDR3 is TGCGCCAGCAGCTTGGGGATCGGGGTTGACTCCTATAATTCACCCCTCCACTTT. This chain joins TRBV5-1 and TRBJ1-6; D unresolved. The V end was cut by 0 bases, the J end by 0 bases, with 13 bases between. Germline values: CDR1 SGHRS, CDR2 YFSETQ. This CDR3 has 18 amino acids.